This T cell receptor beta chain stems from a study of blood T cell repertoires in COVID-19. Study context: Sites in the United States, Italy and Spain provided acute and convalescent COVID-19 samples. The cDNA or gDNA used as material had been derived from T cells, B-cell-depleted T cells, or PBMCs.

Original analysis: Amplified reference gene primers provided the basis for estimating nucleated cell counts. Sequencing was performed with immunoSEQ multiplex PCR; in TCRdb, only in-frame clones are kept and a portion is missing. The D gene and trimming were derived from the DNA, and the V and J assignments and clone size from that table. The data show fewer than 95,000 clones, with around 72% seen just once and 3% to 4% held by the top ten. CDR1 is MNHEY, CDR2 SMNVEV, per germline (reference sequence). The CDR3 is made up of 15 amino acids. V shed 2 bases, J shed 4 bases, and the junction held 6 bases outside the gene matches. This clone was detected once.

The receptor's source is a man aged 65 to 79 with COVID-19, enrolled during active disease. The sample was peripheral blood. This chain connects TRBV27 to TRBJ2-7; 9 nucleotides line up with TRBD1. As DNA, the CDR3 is TGTGCCAGCAGTTTAGAGGGGACAGGGTATTACGAGCAGTACTTC. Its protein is CASSLEGTGYYEQYF.